This T cell receptor (beta chain) stems from a study of cytomegalovirus exposure and HLA in healthy donors. This clone has only one observation. Its antigen is still unknown. Those who donated were healthy bone marrow donors. Trimming shortened V by 4 bases and J by 0 bases, and 10 bases separated the two germline ends. CDR3 length: 14 residues. Germline V lookup: CDR1 SGHRS, CDR2 YFSETQ. Whole-study results and caveats: Common viral pathogens (according to a later analysis) appeared linked to several of the most significant clusters. In a later analysis, at a false discovery rate of 0.05, under 20,000 TCR beta sequences matched HLA alleles.

In the PCR, 60 Vbeta and 13 Jbeta primers were used. Some clones are missing from TCRdb's copy, which holds only in-frame ones; the method was immunoSEQ multiplex PCR. Here the sample spans some 130,000 clones, 76% being singletons. This sequence originates from a man in his forties in good health and CMV-seronegative. V usage is TRBV5-1 and J usage is TRBJ1-2; no clear D gene. Sequencing was performed on PBMCs. The CDR3 DNA follows: TGCGCCAGCAGCCTACGGACTTCTAACTATGGCTACACCTTC. Translation: CASSLRTSNYGYTF.